Listed below are T cell receptor beta chains from one sample, sequenced in a study of blood T cell repertoires in COVID-19. Method: immunoSEQ multiplex PCR; TCRdb's copy keeps in-frame clones and lacks some. This table has about 310,000 clones, approximately 88% appearing once. The sample comprised PBMCs or T cells enriched from blood (not recorded which). These TCRs come from a man aged 55-75 years who had recovered from COVID-19. The conserved cysteine and the conserved F or W are not part of the CDR3 here. Fields, in order: J gene, D gene, V gene, clone size, CDR3 protein. D genes are given only for firm matches. Clone size is stated in some rows and not others, as once, few, many or a class when expanded.

J: TRBJ1-1
D: TRBD1
V: TRBV5-4
size: -
CDR3: ASSTGQGTGGVENTEAF

J: TRBJ2-2
D: -
V: TRBV7-2
size: -
CDR3: ASSLVVRAGELF

J: TRBJ2-1
D: -
V: TRBV18
size: -
CDR3: ASSPPDTQQF

J: TRBJ1-2
D: TRBD1
V: TRBV2
size: -
CDR3: ASRDPGQSYGYT

J: TRBJ1-1
D: TRBD1
V: TRBV19
size: -
CDR3: ASSTRDRDNTEAF

J: TRBJ2-3
D: TRBD2
V: TRBV15
size: -
CDR3: ATATSGRSTDTQY

J: TRBJ2-1
D: -
V: TRBV21-1
size: -
CDR3: ASSKVNKVSDEQF

J: TRBJ2-2
D: -
V: TRBV11-2
size: -
CDR3: ASSLDTPITSNTGELF

J: TRBJ1-1
D: TRBD1
V: TRBV2
size: -
CDR3: ASREFRGKGTEAF

J: TRBJ2-7
D: TRBD2
V: TRBV27
size: -
CDR3: ASRSGTRLYEQY

J: TRBJ2-7
D: -
V: TRBV18
size: -
CDR3: ASSPKDLYEQY

J: TRBJ2-7
D: TRBD2
V: TRBV6-6
size: few
CDR3: ASSLDWALAGGHEQY

J: TRBJ2-3
D: -
V: TRBV28
size: -
CDR3: ASSLTASDTQY

J: TRBJ2-7
D: -
V: TRBV24-1
size: -
CDR3: ATSDTDYDEQY

J: TRBJ2-7
D: -
V: TRBV28
size: -
CDR3: ASSTKTGIREQY

J: TRBJ1-2
D: -
V: TRBV6-5
size: few
CDR3: ASSYQGISGYT

J: TRBJ2-1
D: -
V: TRBV4-2
size: once
CDR3: ASSQDRAGGPYNEQF

J: TRBJ2-1
D: TRBD2
V: TRBV27
size: -
CDR3: ASSSGRLNNEQF

J: TRBJ2-3
D: TRBD2
V: TRBV4-1
size: -
CDR3: ASSQARGLVPDTQY

J: TRBJ2-5
D: -
V: TRBV28
size: once
CDR3: ASRSITFREEETQY

J: TRBJ2-5
D: -
V: TRBV7-2
size: -
CDR3: ASSLVGALPGETQY

J: TRBJ2-1
D: TRBD2
V: TRBV7-3
size: once
CDR3: ASSPLAGPYNEQF

J: TRBJ2-6
D: -
V: TRBV28
size: -
CDR3: ASSLADISGANVLT

J: TRBJ2-1
D: -
V: TRBV24-1
size: -
CDR3: ATSDLGQGLGDEQF

J: TRBJ1-2
D: -
V: TRBV2
size: -
CDR3: ASRTGGLGYGYT

J: TRBJ1-5
D: -
V: TRBV28
size: -
CDR3: ASGENTNSNQPQH

J: TRBJ2-1
D: TRBD2
V: TRBV4-3
size: -
CDR3: ASSQEPSGAEQF

J: TRBJ1-1
D: -
V: TRBV5-1
size: -
CDR3: ASSSDGPGRAF

J: TRBJ2-7
D: TRBD1
V: TRBV28
size: once
CDR3: ASSTGTGNHEQY

J: TRBJ1-3
D: -
V: TRBV10-3
size: -
CDR3: AISERFVGGLSSGNTIY

J: TRBJ2-7
D: TRBD2
V: TRBV3-1/TRBV3-2
size: -
CDR3: ASSQDWGGLPEEQY

J: TRBJ2-7
D: -
V: TRBV6-5
size: -
CDR3: ASTERYSYEQY

J: TRBJ2-7
D: TRBD1
V: TRBV24-1
size: -
CDR3: ATSDPGQGAYEQY